This entry features one TCR beta chain sequence. Its antigen remains unknown. The data are from a study of cytomegalovirus exposure and HLA in healthy donors. General observations from the study: Per published accounts, TCR beta sequences correctly predicted the HLA-A and HLA-B alleles of most subjects.

A multiplex PCR was run with 60 Vbeta primers and 13 Jbeta primers. Assay: immunoSEQ multiplex PCR; the TCRdb copy retains only in-frame clones and omits some. The sample records around 120,000 clones, more than 60% being singletons. Germline CDR1 SGHNT, CDR2 YYREEE (reference sequence). The CDR3 loop spans 15 amino acids. The ends lost 0 bases at V and 5 bases at J; junction bases unmatched: 3. V and J are TRBV5-4 and TRBJ1-5; 9 nucleotides line up with TRBD1. The receptor's source is a woman aged 35 to 49 in good health and CMV-seropositive. Sequencing used PBMCs. DNA of the CDR3: TGTGCCAGCAGCTTGGACAGGGGGCGCGATCAGCCCCAGCATTTT. Translated, it gives CASSLDRGRDQPQHF.